Listed here are 30 T cell receptor beta chains from one sample, sequenced in a study of T-cell memory formation after mild COVID-19. A single record per CDR3 protein comes from TCRdb applying MiXCR to the 5' RACE reads. Of about 450,000 distinct CDR3 sequences in the sample, about 25% were seen once. Sequencing input: PBMCs or a T cell subset sorted from them (not recorded which). The receptor source for this set is an adult woman who had mild COVID-19 (a few samples of this study predate the infection). Cell type and time point are not known.

This clonotype was detected a few times. The CDR3 DNA follows: TGTGCCATCAGTGAGTCGATGAAGGGGGCCCCCATGAACACTGAAGCTTTCTTT. Its translation is CAISESMKGAPMNTEAFF. V gene TRBV10-3 combines with J gene TRBJ1-1; TRBD1 agrees at 7 bases. This CDR3 contains 18 residues. Germline values: CDR1 ENHRY, CDR2 SYGVKD. The V gene end was trimmed by 0 bases and the J gene end by 0 bases; junction bases not matched to a gene: 10.

This clonotype turned up a few times. The rearrangement uses TRBV9 and TRBJ2-1; 9 nucleotides agree with TRBD2. The V segment lost 0 bases and the J segment 9 bases; nucleotides outside the gene matches: 7. CDR1 and CDR2 from the germline V gene are SGDLS and YYNGEE. CDR3 length: 15 amino acids. The CDR3 protein is CASSVEIAGEGEQFF. Here the CDR3 DNA reads TGTGCCAGCAGCGTAGAAATAGCGGGAGAGGGTGAGCAGTTCTTC.

This clonotype was recorded a few times. V gene TRBV11-2 combines with J gene TRBJ2-7; TRBD1 is a possible D gene (6 bases). This CDR3 region has 16 residues. CDR1 is SGHAT, CDR2 FQNNGV, per germline. V lost 2 bases to trimming and J lost 2 bases, with 16 bases between them. DNA of the CDR3: TGTGCCAGCAGCTTAACCACAGGACAGCATCCCTACGAGCAGTACTTC. This sequence encodes CASSLTTGQHPYEQYF.

This chain uses TRBV11-2 with TRBJ1-6; 8 nucleotides align to TRBD1. The CDR3 runs 15 residues. Germline values: CDR1 SGHAT, CDR2 FQNNGV. J gave up 10 bases and V 5 bases, and 10 bases lay outside the gene matches. CDR3 residues: CASSRYRGIESPLHF. The DNA for the CDR3 is TGTGCCAGCAGCCGGTACAGGGGGATTGAGTCACCCCTCCACTTT.

The chain joins TRBV10-3 to TRBJ2-7, with 7 nucleotides matching TRBD2. Germline V CDR1 and CDR2: ENHRY, SYGVKD. V shed 7 bases and J 5 bases; nucleotides not matched to a gene: 5. CDR3 size: 12 residues. The CDR3 DNA sequence: TGTGCCATCAAATCGGGAGGACACGAGCAGTACTTC. This translates into CAIKSGGHEQYF.

CDR3: CSAPGQKPRYGYTF. In DNA form, the CDR3 reads TGCAGTGCTCCAGGACAGAAACCACGCTATGGCTACACCTTC. The rearrangement links TRBV20-1 to TRBJ1-2; possibly TRBD1 for D (6 bases). Germline-derived CDR1 and CDR2 are DFQATT and SNEGSKA (reference sequence). V lost 5 bases and J lost 4, with 17 bases in between. The CDR3 covers 14 residues.

DNA of the CDR3: TGTGCCAGCAGCCTACTCTGGAATGAGCAGTTCTTC. Amino acids: CASSLLWNEQFF. The chain joins TRBV7-2 to TRBJ2-1; D remains ambiguous. The CDR3 extends over 12 amino acids. Per the germline V gene, CDR1 is SGHTA and CDR2 is FQGNSA. V was trimmed by 5 bases and J by 7 bases, leaving 9 bases between them.

The V gene is TRBV20-1, the J gene TRBJ1-2, with 11 bases identical to TRBD1. Germline-derived CDR1 and CDR2 are DFQATT and SNEGSKA (reference sequence). With V trimmed by 5 bases and J by 2 bases, 7 bases remained unmatched. The CDR3 is 15 residues long. Here the CDR3 reads CSAAPGQGANYGYTF. The CDR3 DNA sequence: TGCAGTGCTGCACCTGGACAGGGGGCAAACTATGGCTACACCTTC.

This chain connects TRBV19 to TRBJ2-7, with TRBD1 matching over 8 bases. From germline, CDR1 is LNHDA and CDR2 SQIVND (reference sequence). The CDR3 consists of 11 residues. CDR3 region: CGTGPPYEQYF. CDR3 nucleotides: TGTGGGACAGGGCCCCCCTACGAGCAGTACTTC.

The genes are TRBV5-1 and TRBJ2-2; TRBD1 matches at 10 bases. The CDR3 consists of 15 residues. After removal of 3 bases from V and 5 bases from J, the junction contained 4 bases not matched to a gene. Germline CDR1 and CDR2: SGHRS and YFSETQ. The CDR3 spells CASSSDRGQTGELFF. DNA for the CDR3: TGCGCCAGCAGCTCCGACAGGGGGCAAACCGGGGAGCTGTTTTTT.

V gene TRBV7-9 combines with J gene TRBJ2-2; unclear D gene. The CDR3 is 14 amino acids. Between the trimmed V and J ends, which lost 9 bases and 1 base, there was a span of 12 bases. Per germline, CDR1 SEHNR and CDR2 FQNEAQ (reference sequence). In DNA, the CDR3 is TGTGCCAGTGCCAACAGACAGAACACCGGGGAGCTGTTTTTT. Residues: CASANRQNTGELFF.

The chain joins TRBV6-2 or TRBV6-3 to TRBJ2-3; 9 bases map to TRBD1. The V and J ends lost 6 bases and 2 bases, in that order; junction bases with no gene match: 6. The CDR3 contains 15 residues. CDR1 MNHEY and CDR2 SVGEGT come from the germline V gene. The chain's CDR3 is CASRLDRGNTDTQYF. CDR3 coding DNA: TGTGCCAGCAGGCTGGACAGGGGTAACACAGATACGCAGTATTTT.

This clonotype was seen more than once but under ten times. The V and J genes are TRBV14 and TRBJ2-3; the D gene is possibly TRBD2 (5 bases). The CDR3 covers 15 residues. Trimming left V 2 bases short and J 4 bases short, with 13 bases between. The germline CDR1 and CDR2 sequences are SGHDN and FVKESK. The CDR3 DNA reads TGTGCCAGCAGCCAACATTGGGGAGAGGCAGATACGCAGTATTTT. It codes for CASSQHWGEADTQYF. The entire variable domain, with the rest obtained from reference TRBV14 and TRBJ2-3, is as follows: EAGVTQFPSHSVIEKGQTVTLRCDPISGHDNLYWYRRVMGKEIKFLLHFVKESKQDESGMPNNRFLAERTGGTYSTLKVQPAELEDSGVYFCASSQHWGEADTQYFGPGTRLTVL.

The V call is TRBV7-2, the J call TRBJ2-1; 9 bases fit TRBD2. This CDR3 has 17 residues. CDR1 SGHTA and CDR2 FQGNSA come from the germline V gene. V was pared by 2 bases and J by 5 bases, with 10 bases of the junction left unmatched. The DNA of the CDR3 is TGTGCCAGCAGCTTAAGCCTTAGCGGGGGAGTCAACAATGAGCAGTTCTTC. Translation gives CASSLSLSGGVNNEQFF.

This chain connects TRBV7-6 to TRBJ2-5, with 8 bases lining up with TRBD1. Germline CDR1 and CDR2: SGHVS and FNYEAQ. The CDR3 consists of 13 residues. V lost 4 bases and J lost 5; bases outside the gene matches: 3. CDR3 region: CASSSRQGETQYF. The CDR3 DNA reads TGTGCCAGCAGCTCCCGACAGGGGGAGACCCAGTACTTC.

In its sample, this clonotype was seen a few times. This sequence joins TRBV12-3 or TRBV12-4 and TRBJ1-3, with unresolved D. The V and J ends lost 1 base and 2 bases respectively, with 9 bases between them. The CDR3 extends over 15 amino acids. The CDR3 loop is CASSLEYQTGNTIYF. In nucleotides, the CDR3 is TGTGCCAGCAGTTTAGAGTATCAGACTGGAAACACCATATATTTT.

This clonotype was observed many times. This chain links TRBV18 with TRBJ2-7; 7 positions match TRBD1. The CDR3 consists of 13 residues. CDR1 is KGHSH and CDR2 is LQKENI in the germline V gene. J gave up 3 bases and V 8 bases, and 7 bases lay outside the gene matches. The CDR3: CASSPGTDYEQYF. CDR3 sequence (DNA): TGTGCCAGCAGCCCGGGGACAGACTACGAGCAGTACTTC.

This clonotype was recorded many times. The V call is TRBV12-3 or TRBV12-4, the J call TRBJ2-7; D remains unclear. This CDR3 region has 13 residues. Trimming took 4 bases from V and 7 from J, leaving 14 bases between them. This CDR3 reads CASSSSGGREQYF. The CDR3 coding sequence is TGTGCCAGCAGTTCGTCCGGCGGCCGGGAGCAGTACTTC.

This clonotype was picked up one time. This chain connects TRBV4-3 to TRBJ2-2; no reliable D call. CDR1 is LGHNA and CDR2 is YSLEER in the germline V gene. V dropped 5 bases and J dropped 7 bases, with 11 bases sitting between them. This CDR3 is built from 13 residues. The CDR3 DNA is TGCGCCAGCAGCTCGCGACTGGGCGGGGAGCTGTTTTTT. It is translated as CASSSRLGGELFF.

CDR3 sequence (DNA): TGTGCCAGCCACCTGCGGGGGGCAGATACGCAGTATTTT. Encoded protein: CASHLRGADTQYF. The chain couples TRBV18 to TRBJ2-3, with 8 bases that match TRBD2. Trimming removed 8 bases from V and 4 bases from J; junction bases left unmatched: 5. Germline lookup yields CDR1 KGHSH and CDR2 LQKENI. This CDR3 is 13 amino acids long.

This chain uses TRBV12-5 with TRBJ2-4, with TRBD2 as a possible D gene (6 bases). V lost 5 bases and J 3 bases, leaving 17 bases between the germline ends. This CDR3 is built from 16 residues. Looked up from germline, CDR1 is LGHNT and CDR2 is FRNRAP. CDR3 nucleotide sequence: TGTGCTAGTGGTACTACAGGAGGGCCACACAAAAACATTCAGTACTTC. It is translated as CASGTTGGPHKNIQYF.

This clonotype was found once. The chain recombines TRBV19 with TRBJ1-1; maybe TRBD1 (6 bases). The CDR3 loop spans 16 amino acids. The V end was cut by 6 bases, the J end by 4 bases, with 21 bases between. Germline V gene sequence: CDR1 LNHDA, CDR2 SQIVND (reference sequence). CDR3 nucleotides: TGTGCCAGTAGGTATGCTCCGGGACAAGTAGCCACTGAAGCTTTCTTT. It codes for CASRYAPGQVATEAFF.

This clonotype was counted many times. This sequence joins TRBV5-1 and TRBJ2-2; D is possibly TRBD2 (6 bases). The CDR3 totals 16 residues. CDR1 is SGHRS, CDR2 YFSETQ, per germline. The V end was cut by 4 bases, the J end by 0 bases, with 13 bases between. The CDR3 DNA reads as TGCGCCAGCAGCGTAACCGGGACTGCGAACACCGGGGAGCTGTTTTTT. Protein product: CASSVTGTANTGELFF.

This clonotype has just a few counts. J is TRBJ2-7 and V is TRBV20-1; 13 bases are shared with TRBD2. CDR1 and CDR2 (germline): DFQATT, SNEGSKA (reference sequence). CDR3 length: 13 residues. V lost 6 bases and J lost 7; bases outside the gene matches: 6. CDR3 nucleotide sequence: TGCAGTGCAGGACTAGCGGGAGTTCGGGAGCAGTACTTC. Translation gives CSAGLAGVREQYF.

V usage is TRBV7-9 and J usage is TRBJ1-2; D unresolved. Trimming removed 1 base from V and 8 bases from J, with 8 bases in between. The CDR3 covers 12 residues. Per germline, CDR1 SEHNR and CDR2 FQNEAQ (reference sequence). The CDR3 is CASSLGWVGYTF. CDR3 in DNA: TGTGCCAGCAGCTTAGGGTGGGTCGGCTACACCTTC.

The chain is built from TRBV6-5 and TRBJ2-5; 11 bases map to TRBD2. Germline CDR1 is MNHEY and CDR2 is SVGAGI. With 4 bases clipped from V and 5 bases from J, the junction kept 3 bases outside the gene matches. The CDR3 consists of 14 residues. CDR3 in DNA: TGTGCCAGCAGTTCCATAGCGGGAGGGGAGACCCAGTACTTC. This translates into CASSSIAGGETQYF.

There are a few counts of this clonotype. The genes are TRBV30 and TRBJ2-2, with D maybe TRBD1 (6 bases). The CDR3 is made up of 13 amino acids. Trimming stripped 3 bases from V and 6 bases from J, with 11 bases between. Germline-derived CDR1 and CDR2 are GTSNPN and SVGIG (reference sequence). Written as DNA, the CDR3 is TGTGCCTGGAGCCGCAGGGGACCCGGGGAGCTGTTTTTT. Translation gives CAWSRRGPGELFF.

This clonotype came up a few times. This chain connects TRBV13 to TRBJ2-3; TRBD2 matches at 7 bases. J gave up 3 bases and V 0 bases, and 6 bases lay outside the gene matches. The germline CDR1 and CDR2 sequences are PRHDT and FYEKMQ (reference sequence). The CDR3 has 16 residues. The chain's CDR3 is CASSLGASGQTDTQYF. The CDR3 DNA is TGTGCCAGCAGCTTAGGGGCTAGCGGACAAACAGATACGCAGTATTTT.

The chain links TRBV7-9 to TRBJ1-1, with D unclear. V was trimmed by 8 bases and J by 0 bases, leaving 16 bases between them. This CDR3 region has 15 residues. Germline lookup yields CDR1 SEHNR and CDR2 FQNEAQ (reference sequence). CDR3 DNA sequence: TGTGCCAGCGATTCCCTGTCCTTTATGAACACTGAAGCTTTCTTT. As protein: CASDSLSFMNTEAFF.

The V call is TRBV15, the J call TRBJ2-7, with 9 bases lining up with TRBD1. Per the germline V gene, CDR1 is LNHNV and CDR2 is YYDKDF (reference sequence). The CDR3 runs 14 residues. J was trimmed by 2 bases and V by 6 bases; bases with no gene match: 5. CDR3 nucleotides: TGTGCCACCAGGACGGGACAGGGCGCCTACGAGCAGTACTTC. Encoded protein: CATRTGQGAYEQYF.